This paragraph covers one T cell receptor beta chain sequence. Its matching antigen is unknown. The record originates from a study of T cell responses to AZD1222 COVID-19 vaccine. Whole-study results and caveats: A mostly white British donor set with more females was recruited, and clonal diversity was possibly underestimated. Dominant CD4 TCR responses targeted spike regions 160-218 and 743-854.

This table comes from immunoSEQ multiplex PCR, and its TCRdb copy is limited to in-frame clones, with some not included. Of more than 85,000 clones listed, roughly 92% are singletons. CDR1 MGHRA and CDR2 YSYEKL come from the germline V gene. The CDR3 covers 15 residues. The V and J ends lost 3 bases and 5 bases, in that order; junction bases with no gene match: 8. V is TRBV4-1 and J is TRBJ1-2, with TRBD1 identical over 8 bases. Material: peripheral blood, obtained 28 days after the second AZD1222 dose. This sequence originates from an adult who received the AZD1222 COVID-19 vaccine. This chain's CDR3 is CASSHVGRGPYGYTF. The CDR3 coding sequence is TGCGCCAGCAGCCACGTGGGCAGGGGGCCATATGGCTACACCTTC.